These T cell receptor beta chains were read from a single sample in a study of blood T cell repertoires in COVID-19. Profiling relied on immunoSEQ multiplex PCR, and the TCRdb table lists in-frame clones only, not all of them. The sample shows under 140,000 clones, 60% to 80% of them seen only once. The sequenced sample was peripheral blood. Receptors were obtained from a woman at least 80 years old with active or convalescent COVID-19. Both conserved end residues are part of each CDR3. The D gene is left open where the match is weak. Clone size is not always given. Where it is, it says once, few, many or a class for expanded clones.

abundance: .
j_gene: TRBJ1-2
v_gene: TRBV29-1
d_gene: .
CDR3aa: CSVDGKGQHPTEYYGYTF
CDR3nt: TGCAGCGTGGATGGAAAAGGACAGCACCCGACGGAATACTATGGCTACACCTTC

abundance: .
j_gene: TRBJ2-1
v_gene: TRBV14
d_gene: TRBD2
CDR3aa: CASSQDGGSSYNEQFF
CDR3nt: TGTGCCAGCAGCCAAGATGGCGGGAGCTCCTACAATGAGCAGTTCTTC

abundance: .
j_gene: TRBJ2-7
v_gene: TRBV5-1
d_gene: .
CDR3aa: CASSLGGPSYEQYF
CDR3nt: TGCGCCAGCAGCTTGGGTGGCCCATCCTACGAGCAGTACTTC

abundance: .
j_gene: TRBJ2-2
v_gene: TRBV6-5
d_gene: TRBD1
CDR3aa: CASSYSQGAPGELFF
CDR3nt: TGTGCCAGCAGTTACTCGCAGGGGGCGCCCGGGGAGCTGTTTTTT

abundance: few
j_gene: TRBJ2-7
v_gene: TRBV2
d_gene: .
CDR3aa: CASQQNYEQYF
CDR3nt: TGTGCCAGCCAACAGAACTACGAGCAGTACTTC

abundance: .
j_gene: TRBJ2-1
v_gene: TRBV9
d_gene: TRBD2
CDR3aa: CASSVGGGGYNEQFF
CDR3nt: TGTGCCAGCAGCGTAGGCGGGGGAGGGTACAATGAGCAGTTCTTC

abundance: .
j_gene: TRBJ1-1
v_gene: TRBV10-1
d_gene: TRBD1
CDR3aa: CASSESGTGKKEAFF
CDR3nt: TGCGCCAGCAGTGAGTCGGGGACAGGCAAAAAGGAAGCTTTCTTT

abundance: few
j_gene: TRBJ1-5
v_gene: TRBV3-1/TRBV3-2
d_gene: .
CDR3aa: CASSQGPYGNQPQHF
CDR3nt: TGTGCCAGCAGCCAAGGTCCCTATGGCAATCAGCCCCAGCATTTT

abundance: .
j_gene: TRBJ1-1
v_gene: TRBV28
d_gene: .
CDR3aa: CASSVRAAIPEAFF
CDR3nt: TGTGCCAGCAGTGTCAGGGCGGCGATCCCTGAAGCTTTCTTT

abundance: .
j_gene: TRBJ1-1
v_gene: TRBV30
d_gene: .
CDR3aa: CAWSVLAGNSEAFF
CDR3nt: TGTGCCTGGAGTGTACTCGCGGGGAATTCTGAAGCTTTCTTT

abundance: .
j_gene: TRBJ2-7
v_gene: TRBV2
d_gene: TRBD2
CDR3aa: CASSRLAAYEQYF
CDR3nt: TGTGCCAGCAGTAGACTAGCGGCATACGAGCAGTACTTC

abundance: .
j_gene: TRBJ2-1
v_gene: TRBV5-1
d_gene: .
CDR3aa: CASSEGVSYNEQFF
CDR3nt: TGCGCCAGCAGCGAGGGAGTCTCCTACAATGAGCAGTTCTTC

abundance: few
j_gene: TRBJ2-7
v_gene: TRBV5-6
d_gene: TRBD1
CDR3aa: CASSGGPGGPYEQYF
CDR3nt: TGTGCCAGCAGCGGCGGTCCAGGGGGACCCTACGAGCAGTACTTC

abundance: .
j_gene: TRBJ1-5
v_gene: TRBV4-1
d_gene: .
CDR3aa: CASSQGIGGWNQPQHF
CDR3nt: TGCGCCAGCAGCCAAGGAATCGGGGGGTGGAATCAGCCCCAGCATTTT

abundance: .
j_gene: TRBJ2-4
v_gene: TRBV6-5
d_gene: TRBD2
CDR3aa: CASNGLAGGKNIQYF
CDR3nt: TGTGCCAGCAATGGACTAGCGGGAGGGAAAAACATTCAGTACTTC

abundance: .
j_gene: TRBJ1-3
v_gene: TRBV7-9
d_gene: TRBD1
CDR3aa: CASSFQGASGNTIYF
CDR3nt: TGTGCCAGCAGCTTCCAGGGGGCATCTGGAAACACCATATATTTT

abundance: .
j_gene: TRBJ2-7
v_gene: TRBV3-1/TRBV3-2
d_gene: TRBD2
CDR3aa: CASSRGTNYEQYF
CDR3nt: TGTGCCAGCAGCCGAGGGACTAACTACGAGCAGTACTTC

abundance: .
j_gene: TRBJ2-5
v_gene: TRBV3-1/TRBV3-2
d_gene: TRBD2
CDR3aa: CASSLLRAGAIETQYF
CDR3nt: TGTGCCAGCAGCCTCCTCCGCGCGGGAGCGATAGAGACCCAGTACTTC

abundance: few
j_gene: TRBJ2-7
v_gene: TRBV11-2
d_gene: .
CDR3aa: CASSLDRPDFYEQYF
CDR3nt: TGTGCCAGCAGCTTAGATCGGCCAGACTTCTACGAGCAGTACTTC

abundance: .
j_gene: TRBJ2-1
v_gene: TRBV30
d_gene: TRBD2
CDR3aa: CAWTRGSTNEQFF
CDR3nt: TGTGCCTGGACTCGCGGGAGCACAAATGAGCAGTTCTTC

abundance: .
j_gene: TRBJ1-5
v_gene: TRBV5-6
d_gene: .
CDR3aa: CASSLVGKGDQPQHF
CDR3nt: TGTGCCAGCAGCTTGGTTGGGAAGGGGGATCAGCCCCAGCATTTT

abundance: .
j_gene: TRBJ2-1
v_gene: TRBV2
d_gene: .
CDR3aa: CASSDSGRYNEQFF
CDR3nt: TGTGCCAGCAGTGATTCAGGGCGGTACAATGAGCAGTTCTTC

abundance: .
j_gene: TRBJ2-1
v_gene: TRBV11-2
d_gene: .
CDR3aa: CASSLRLAENVEQFF
CDR3nt: TGTGCCAGCAGCTTGAGATTAGCGGAGAACGTTGAGCAGTTCTTC

abundance: .
j_gene: TRBJ2-1
v_gene: TRBV7-9
d_gene: TRBD1
CDR3aa: CASSSNRGDTSYNEQFF
CDR3nt: TGTGCCAGCAGCTCCAACAGGGGTGATACCTCCTACAATGAGCAGTTCTTC

abundance: .
j_gene: TRBJ2-5
v_gene: TRBV5-1
d_gene: .
CDR3aa: CASSRSGTPQETQYF
CDR3nt: TGCGCCAGCAGCAGATCCGGGACTCCCCAAGAGACCCAGTACTTC

abundance: .
j_gene: TRBJ1-5
v_gene: TRBV19
d_gene: .
CDR3aa: CASSIVSDNQPQHF
CDR3nt: TGTGCCAGTAGTATTGTGTCAGACAATCAGCCCCAGCATTTT

abundance: .
j_gene: TRBJ1-3
v_gene: TRBV18
d_gene: .
CDR3aa: CASSPTESSGTIYF
CDR3nt: TGTGCCAGCTCACCAACGGAATCATCGGGCACCATATATTTT

abundance: .
j_gene: TRBJ2-7
v_gene: TRBV5-1
d_gene: .
CDR3aa: CASSLDRHEQYF
CDR3nt: TGCGCCAGCAGCCTGGACAGACACGAGCAGTACTTC

abundance: .
j_gene: TRBJ2-2
v_gene: TRBV7-9
d_gene: TRBD1
CDR3aa: CASSQGQGLKGELFF
CDR3nt: TGTGCCAGCAGCCAGGGACAGGGATTGAAGGGGGAGCTGTTTTTT

abundance: .
j_gene: TRBJ2-3
v_gene: TRBV29-1
d_gene: TRBD2
CDR3aa: CSVSQREAGRDTQYF
CDR3nt: TGCAGCGTCTCTCAGCGGGAGGCGGGCAGGGATACGCAGTATTTT

abundance: .
j_gene: TRBJ2-1
v_gene: TRBV2
d_gene: TRBD2
CDR3aa: CASIFVSGNYNEQFF
CDR3nt: TGTGCCAGCATTTTTGTTAGCGGGAATTACAATGAGCAGTTCTTC

abundance: .
j_gene: TRBJ2-5
v_gene: TRBV11-2
d_gene: .
CDR3aa: CASSFRARIETQYF
CDR3nt: TGTGCCAGCAGTTTCAGGGCGAGGATCGAGACCCAGTACTTC

abundance: .
j_gene: TRBJ2-3
v_gene: TRBV6-5
d_gene: .
CDR3aa: CASNRVPSTDTQYF
CDR3nt: TGTGCCAGCAACCGGGTACCTAGCACAGATACGCAGTATTTT

abundance: .
j_gene: TRBJ2-1
v_gene: TRBV5-1
d_gene: TRBD2
CDR3aa: CASSNGLAGFNEQFF
CDR3nt: TGCGCCAGCAGCAATGGACTAGCGGGATTCAATGAGCAGTTCTTC

abundance: few
j_gene: TRBJ1-5
v_gene: TRBV19
d_gene: .
CDR3aa: CASSFHTSNQPQHF
CDR3nt: TGTGCCAGTAGTTTCCATACCAGTAATCAGCCCCAGCATTTT